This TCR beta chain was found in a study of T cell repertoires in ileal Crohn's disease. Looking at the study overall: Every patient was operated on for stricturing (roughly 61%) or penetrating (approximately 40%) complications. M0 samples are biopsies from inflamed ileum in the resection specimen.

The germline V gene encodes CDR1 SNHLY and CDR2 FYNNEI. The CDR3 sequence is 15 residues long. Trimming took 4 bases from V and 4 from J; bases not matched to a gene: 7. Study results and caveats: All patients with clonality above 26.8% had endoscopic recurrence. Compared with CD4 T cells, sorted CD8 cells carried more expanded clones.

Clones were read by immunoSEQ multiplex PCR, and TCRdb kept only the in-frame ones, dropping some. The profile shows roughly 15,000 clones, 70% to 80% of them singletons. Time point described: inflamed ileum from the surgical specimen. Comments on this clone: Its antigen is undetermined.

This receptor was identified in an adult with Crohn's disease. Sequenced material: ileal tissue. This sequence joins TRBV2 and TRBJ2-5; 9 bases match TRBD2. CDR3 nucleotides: TGTGCCAGCAGTGGGGGTAGCGGGGGCATAGAGACCCAGTACTTC. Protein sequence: CASSGGSGGIETQYF.